This T cell receptor beta chain was recorded in a study of blood T cell repertoires in COVID-19. Profiling relied on immunoSEQ multiplex PCR, and the TCRdb table lists in-frame clones only, not all of them. The table shows 40,000 to 55,000 clones, with around 86% occurring only once. Germline CDR1 reads MNHEY; CDR2 reads SMNVEV (reference sequence). This CDR3 comprises 13 residues. V shed 3 bases and J 12 bases; nucleotides not matched to a gene: 11. The receptor was derived from a man in his fifties with active COVID-19. This chain links TRBV27 with TRBJ2-7, with TRBD1 matching over 7 bases. Sequencing was done on a sample of peripheral blood. DNA for the CDR3: TGTGCCAGCAGTTTCTCAGGACAGGCGGCAAGGTACTTC. Residues: CASSFSGQAARYF.